This T cell receptor beta chain was sequenced in a study of cytomegalovirus exposure and HLA in healthy donors. Germline CDR1 and CDR2: SGHRS and YFSETQ. The CDR3 covers 12 residues. Trimming shortened V by 4 bases and J by 3 bases, and 8 bases separated the two germline ends. The primer mix had 60 Vbeta and 13 Jbeta primers. TCRdb's copy holds only in-frame clones and misses some; the assay was immunoSEQ multiplex PCR. The sample holds roughly 150,000 clones, 84% seen once. This clone has a single count. The chain is built from TRBV5-1 and TRBJ2-7; possibly TRBD2 for D (5 bases). This receptor was identified in a man aged 25 to 40 in good health and CMV-seronegative. The sequencing sample was made of PBMCs. The CDR3 DNA follows: TGCGCCAGCAGCGCGGACTTCTACGAGCAGTACTTC. This gives the protein CASSADFYEQYF.